The clone carrying this TCR beta chain was recorded many times. The sample belongs to a study of regulatory T cells in long-lasting Graves disease. Time point indicated: newly diagnosed GD, antithyroid drugs for less than 3 months. Preparation of the TCR library used RNA extracted from PBMCs. Building of the TCR beta libraries involved iRepertoire HTBI primers and Arm-PCR of CDR3 regions. TCRdb itself ran the multiplex PCR reads through MiXCR, one entry per CDR3 protein. This sample yields 530,000 or so distinct CDR3 sequences, of which about 13% are seen a single time; approximately 9.3% belongs to the top ten. This sample also appeared in a second study, on T cells in Graves' hyperthyroidism and ophthalmopathy. That source reports: By a 13 V-J model, ophthalmopathy was set apart from stable hyperthyroidism. The model anticipated ophthalmopathy a median about six months pre-onset.

The sequence derives from a man aged 25-40 years with Graves disease. Here the sequenced sample was peripheral blood mononuclear cells (PBMCs), taken at new diagnosis, from a patient treated with antithyroid drugs.

The CDR3, as DNA: TGTGCCTGGAGTTCCCGACAAAACGAGCAGTTCTTC. Translation: CAWSSRQNEQFF. V and J are TRBV30 and TRBJ2-1; D gene uncertain. Trimming stripped 2 bases from V and 10 bases from J, with 12 bases between. Germline loops: CDR1 GTSNPN, CDR2 SVGIG (reference sequence). The CDR3 runs to 12 residues.